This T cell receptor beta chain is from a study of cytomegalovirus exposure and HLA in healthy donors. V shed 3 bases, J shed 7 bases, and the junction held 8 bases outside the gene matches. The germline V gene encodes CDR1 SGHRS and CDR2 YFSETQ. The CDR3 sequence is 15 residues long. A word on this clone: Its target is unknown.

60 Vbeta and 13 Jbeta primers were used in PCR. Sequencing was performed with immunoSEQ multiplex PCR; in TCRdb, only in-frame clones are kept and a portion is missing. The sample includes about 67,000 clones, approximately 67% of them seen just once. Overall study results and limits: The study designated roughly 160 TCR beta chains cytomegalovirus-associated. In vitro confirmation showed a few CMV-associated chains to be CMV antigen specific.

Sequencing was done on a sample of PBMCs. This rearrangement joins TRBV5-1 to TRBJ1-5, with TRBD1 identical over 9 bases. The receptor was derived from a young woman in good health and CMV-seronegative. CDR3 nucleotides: TGCGCCAGCAGCTCCGGACAGGGGCCAGGCCAGCCCCAGCATTTT. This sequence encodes CASSSGQGPGQPQHF.